Ten or more counts support the clone carrying this T cell receptor beta chain. Its antigen is unidentified. TCRdb independently ran MiXCR on the RACE reads; one entry per CDR3 protein. Of 35,000 to 45,000 distinct CDR3 sequences listed, about 12% are singletons. The data are from a study of human T cells and chemical hapten exposure. Findings and limits, study-wide: Alopecia in the donors means their immune response may deviate from healthy people's. More PT1 expanded TCRs went with higher patch test scores. Following DPC sensitization, TCRs present above 1 in 1000 frequency showed no change.

Time point reported: patch test 3, about 24 weeks after DPC sensitization. Treatment indicated: therapeutic diphenylcyclopropenone sensitization with weekly scalp DPC. Whole blood that had not been fractionated was the source of extracted total RNA. CDR3 size: 14 residues. Germline CDR1 reads SGHTA; CDR2 reads FQGTGA. V dropped 2 bases and J dropped 5; count of bases not matched to a gene: 5. The origin of this receptor is a woman aged 40-49 years with alopecia areata. Some clones in this sample may be carry-over from other donors' samples. The sample consisted of whole blood, taken in connection with sensitization to the hapten diphenylcyclopropenone (DPC). J is TRBJ2-7 and V is TRBV7-3; 8 bases line up with TRBD2. The CDR3 DNA reads TGTGCCAGCAGCTTATCCGGGAGGGCCGACGAGCAGTACTTC. It translates to CASSLSGRADEQYF.